One and the same sample provided the 24 T cell receptor beta chains below, sequenced in a study of brain metastases from non-small cell lung cancer. Some clones are missing from TCRdb's copy, which holds only in-frame ones; the method was immunoSEQ multiplex PCR. The table shows roughly 4,900 clones, with 70% to 90% occurring only once. The material sequenced was primary lung tumor tissue. The receptors here all came from a donor at least 40 years old with non-small cell lung cancer.

The chain uses TRBV2 and TRBJ1-1; 8 bases match TRBD1. Germline V gene sequence: CDR1 SNHLY, CDR2 FYNNEI. Losses at the gene ends were 7 bases for V and 4 bases for J; bases not matched to a gene: 8. This CDR3 is 14 amino acids long. The CDR3 sequence is CASNTQGVVTEAFF. The CDR3 DNA follows: TGTGCCAGCAACACACAGGGGGTTGTCACTGAAGCTTTCTTT. The whole variable domain, remainder taken from reference TRBV2 and TRBJ1-1, is EPEVTQTPSHQVTQMGQEVILRCVPISNHLYFYWYRQILGQKVEFLVSFYNNEISEKSEIFDDQFSVERPDGSNFTLKIRSTKLEDSAMYFCASNTQGVVTEAFFGQGTRLTVV.

V gene TRBV5-4 combines with J gene TRBJ1-1; D may be TRBD1 (5 bases). CDR1 is SGHNT, CDR2 YYREEE, per germline (reference sequence). Trimming cost V 3 bases and J 1 base, with 10 bases left between them. The CDR3 length is 14 residues. The CDR3: CASSWGLGNTEAFF. The CDR3, as DNA: TGTGCCAGCAGCTGGGGCTTGGGGAACACTGAAGCTTTCTTT.

The rearrangement uses TRBV18 and TRBJ2-7, with D perhaps matching TRBD1 or TRBD2 (5 bases each). V dropped 5 bases and J dropped 3 bases, with 8 bases sitting between them. The CDR3 is 12 residues long. The V gene's germline CDR1 is KGHSH and CDR2 LQKENI. The CDR3 is CASSGTGYEQYF. Written as DNA, the CDR3 is TGTGCCAGCTCAGGGACGGGCTACGAGCAGTACTTC.

The J gene is TRBJ2-7, the V gene TRBV6-6; TRBD1 might be the D (6 bases). V shed 7 bases and J shed 3 bases, with 19 bases lying between them. The length of the CDR3 is 15 residues. Germline-derived CDR1 and CDR2 are MNHNY and SVGAGI (reference sequence). The CDR3 nucleotides are TGTGCCAGCAAAACAGGGACCAACCCGGGCTACGAGCAGTACTTC. This encodes CASKTGTNPGYEQYF.

A note on this clone: The junction shows a germline mismatch at one end, possibly a read error. CDR3 region: CVSSEAGGIAGELFF. CDR3 nucleotide sequence: TGCGTCAGCAGCGAGGCGGGGGGAATAGCCGGGGAGCTGTTTTTT. This chain uses TRBV5-1 with TRBJ2-2; 8 positions agree with TRBD2. Per germline, CDR1 SGHRS and CDR2 YFSETQ. This CDR3 comprises 15 residues.

This rearrangement joins TRBV15 to TRBJ2-1, with 9 nucleotides matching TRBD2. The CDR3 has 16 amino acids. Germline trimming cut 1 base from V and 3 bases from J; bases unmatched to any gene: 4. CDR1 LNHNV and CDR2 YYDKDF come from the germline V gene (reference sequence). CDR3 DNA: TGTGCCACCAGCAGAGCGGCGCGGGAGGGCTACAATGAGCAGTTCTTC. It encodes CATSRAAREGYNEQFF.

The V gene is TRBV30, the J gene TRBJ1-6, with 8 positions matching TRBD1. CDR3 length equals 13 residues. Germline CDR1 is GTSNPN and CDR2 is SVGIG (reference sequence). V was pared by 4 bases and J by 10 bases, with 6 bases of the junction left unmatched. The CDR3 DNA sequence: TGTGCCTGGACCGGGACAGGTCCCTCACCCCTCCACTTT. Encoded protein: CAWTGTGPSPLHF.

This clone turned up a few times. The chain is built from TRBV19 and TRBJ2-7; perhaps TRBD2 as D (6 bases). Germline V lookup: CDR1 LNHDA, CDR2 SQIVND (reference sequence). The CDR3 loop spans 12 amino acids. V was shortened by 10 bases and J by 6 bases, with 16 bases between the two germline ends. CDR3 amino acids: CATGGTATEQYF. The DNA of the CDR3 is TGTGCCACCGGGGGAACCGCGACCGAGCAGTACTTC.

This rearrangement joins TRBV19 to TRBJ2-7, with 13 bases that match TRBD2. The CDR3 loop spans 16 amino acids. The germline CDR1 and CDR2 sequences are LNHDA and SQIVND (reference sequence). Germline trimming cut 5 bases from V and 7 bases from J; bases unmatched to any gene: 11. DNA of the CDR3: TGTGCCAGTAGTCCCGTAAGGACTAGCGGGAGTCCTGAGCAGTACTTC. Amino acid sequence: CASSPVRTSGSPEQYF.

This rearrangement joins TRBV20-1 to TRBJ2-7; D remains ambiguous. With 3 bases removed from V and 5 bases from J, the gap between germline ends came to 8 bases. Germline V gene data show CDR1 as DFQATT and CDR2 as SNEGSKA (reference sequence). The CDR3 sequence is 11 residues long. This CDR3 reads CSARHMDEQYF. The CDR3, as DNA: TGCAGTGCTAGGCACATGGACGAGCAGTACTTC.

The chain links TRBV4-2 to TRBJ1-5; D is uncertain. Germline assignment: CDR1 LGHNA and CDR2 YNFKEQ. Trimming removed 1 base from V and 5 bases from J, with 6 bases in between. This CDR3 is built from 13 residues. The CDR3 DNA is TGTGCCAGCAGCCAAGCAAGAGATCAGCCCCAGCATTTT. Its translation is CASSQARDQPQHF.

This clone turned up a few times. J is TRBJ2-7 and V is TRBV5-8; D might be TRBD2 (6 bases). Germline V gives CDR1 SGHTS, CDR2 YDEGEE. Trimming left V 5 bases short and J 6 bases short, with 15 bases between. CDR3 length: 13 amino acids. As DNA, the CDR3 is TGTGCCAGCAGACCGGGACTTCAAGGCGAGCAGTACTTC. This encodes CASRPGLQGEQYF.

The chain links TRBV4-1 to TRBJ1-3; D unclear. V was shortened by 1 base and J by 4 bases, with 5 bases between the two germline ends. This CDR3 has 13 amino acids. The germline gives CDR1 MGHRA, CDR2 YSYEKL. For the CDR3, the DNA is TGCGCCAGCAGCCAAGCCAGGGGAAACACCATATATTTT. This gives the protein CASSQARGNTIYF.

The J gene is TRBJ2-1, the V gene TRBV28; the D gene is possibly TRBD2 (5 bases). The V and J ends lost 6 bases and 3 bases respectively, with 9 bases between them. The length of the CDR3 is 13 residues. CDR1 MDHEN and CDR2 SYDVKM come from the germline V gene. The CDR3 coding sequence is TGTGCCAGCAGGGGCCGGGACTACAATGAGCAGTTCTTC. It specifies CASRGRDYNEQFF.

This chain joins TRBV30 and TRBJ2-7, with TRBD1 matching 8 bases. Germline V lookup: CDR1 GTSNPN, CDR2 SVGIG (reference sequence). CDR3 length equals 13 residues. Trimming cost V 8 bases and J 2 bases; bases outside gene matches: 8. The CDR3 bases are TGTGCCGTAAGCGACAGGGGAACCTACGAGCAGTACTTC. The encoded protein is CAVSDRGTYEQYF.

V usage is TRBV10-3 and J usage is TRBJ2-6, with 7 bases that match TRBD1. Germline CDR1 and CDR2: ENHRY and SYGVKD. The CDR3 is made up of 16 amino acids. The J segment lost 0 bases and the V segment lost 11 bases, leaving 10 bases of the junction unmatched. CDR3 loop: CASRDSTRSGANVLTF. DNA of the CDR3: TGTGCCTCCCGGGACAGCACCCGCTCTGGGGCCAACGTCCTGACTTTC.

The J gene is TRBJ2-2, the V gene TRBV27; 7 bases match TRBD1. There are 14 residues in the CDR3. The germline gives CDR1 MNHEY, CDR2 SMNVEV (reference sequence). V trimming: 3 bases; J trimming: 4 bases; junction bases outside the gene matches: 2. DNA of the CDR3: TGTGCCAGCAGTTTGACAGGGAGCACCGGGGAGCTGTTTTTT. Its protein product is CASSLTGSTGELFF.

The V and J genes are TRBV4-2 and TRBJ2-2; D possibly corresponds to TRBD2 (6 bases). The CDR3 is 16 amino acids. The germline CDR1 and CDR2 sequences are LGHNA and YNFKEQ. V was clipped by 1 base and J by 3 bases, with 12 bases between them. Written as DNA, the CDR3 is TGTGCCAGCAGCCAAGTAAGTCGACTAGACACCGGGGAGCTGTTTTTT. It is translated as CASSQVSRLDTGELFF.

In DNA, the CDR3 is TGTGCCAGCTCACCTCAACGGACCGGGGAGCTGTTTTTT. The encoded protein is CASSPQRTGELFF. V is TRBV18 and J is TRBJ2-2; D is undetermined. CDR1 KGHSH and CDR2 LQKENI come from the germline V gene. Between the trimmed V and J ends, which lost 3 bases and 5 bases, there was a span of 7 bases. The CDR3 is 13 amino acids.

J is TRBJ1-4 and V is TRBV5-1, with D possibly TRBD1 on 6 matching bases. V lost 5 bases and J 3 bases, leaving 14 bases between the germline ends. The CDR3 is made up of 15 amino acids. Germline V lookup: CDR1 SGHRS, CDR2 YFSETQ. The CDR3 region is CASSLTGGANEKLFF. Written as DNA, the CDR3 is TGCGCCAGCAGTCTGACAGGAGGTGCTAATGAAAAACTGTTTTTT.

V gene TRBV28 combines with J gene TRBJ1-4; D is undetermined. Germline CDR1 MDHEN, CDR2 SYDVKM. V was cut by 2 bases and J by 0 bases, with 10 bases left in between. The CDR3 loop spans 16 amino acids. The CDR3 loop reads CASSLKGLATNEKLFF. The DNA for the CDR3 is TGTGCCAGCAGTTTAAAGGGCCTTGCAACTAATGAAAAACTGTTTTTT.

V and J are TRBV10-2 and TRBJ2-5, with D possibly being TRBD1 (5 bases). This CDR3 spans 13 amino acids. Germline-derived CDR1 and CDR2 are WSHSY and SAAADI. Deletions cut 6 bases from V and 4 bases from J, with 12 bases between. This CDR3 is CASRGLVRETQYF. The CDR3 nucleotides are TGCGCCAGCAGGGGGCTAGTAAGAGAGACCCAGTACTTC.

In its sample, this clone was seen a few times. At the DNA level, this CDR3 is encoded by other sequences in the same sample as well. The chain links TRBV27 to TRBJ1-2, with D uncertain. Germline V gives CDR1 MNHEY, CDR2 SMNVEV (reference sequence). This CDR3 spans 14 amino acids. Trimming took 7 bases from V and 4 from J, leaving 16 bases between them. The CDR3 sequence: CASKAGPTTYGYTF. In DNA form, the CDR3 reads TGTGCCAGCAAGGCAGGCCCCACCACCTATGGCTACACCTTC.

The sample holds one count of this clone. The chain couples TRBV2 to TRBJ2-3; 7 positions match TRBD2. The CDR3 consists of 17 residues. Germline V lookup: CDR1 SNHLY, CDR2 FYNNEI. V dropped 5 bases and J dropped 0; count of bases not matched to a gene: 11. CDR3 nucleotide sequence: TGTGCCAGCAGTTTGATAGCGGGCCGGCGAAGCACAGATACGCAGTATTTT. The encoded protein is CASSLIAGRRSTDTQYF.